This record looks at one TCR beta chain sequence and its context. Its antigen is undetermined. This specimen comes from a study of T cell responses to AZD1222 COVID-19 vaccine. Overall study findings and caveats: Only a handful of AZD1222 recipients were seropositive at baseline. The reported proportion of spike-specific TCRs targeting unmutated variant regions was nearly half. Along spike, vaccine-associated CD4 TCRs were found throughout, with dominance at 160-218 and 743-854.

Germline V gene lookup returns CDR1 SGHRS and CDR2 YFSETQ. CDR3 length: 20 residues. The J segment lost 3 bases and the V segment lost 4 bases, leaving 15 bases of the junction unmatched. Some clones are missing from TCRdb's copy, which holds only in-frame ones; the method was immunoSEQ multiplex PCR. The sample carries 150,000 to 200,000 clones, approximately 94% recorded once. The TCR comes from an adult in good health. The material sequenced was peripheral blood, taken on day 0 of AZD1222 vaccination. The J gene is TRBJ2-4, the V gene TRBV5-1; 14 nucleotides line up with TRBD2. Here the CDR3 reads CASSQDPGLAGAGSKNIQYF. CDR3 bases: TGCGCCAGCAGCCAGGACCCGGGACTAGCGGGAGCGGGGAGCAAAAACATTCAGTACTTC.